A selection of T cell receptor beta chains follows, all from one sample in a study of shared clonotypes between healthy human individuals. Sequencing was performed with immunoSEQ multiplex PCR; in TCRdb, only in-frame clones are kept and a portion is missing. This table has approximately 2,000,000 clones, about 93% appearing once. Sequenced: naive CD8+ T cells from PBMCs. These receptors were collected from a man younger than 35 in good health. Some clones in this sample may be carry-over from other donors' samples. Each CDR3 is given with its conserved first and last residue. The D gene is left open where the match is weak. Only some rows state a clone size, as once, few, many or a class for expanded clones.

cdr3_nt: TGTGCCAGCAGCGCTCCGGGACCGACGTTCGCGAACACCGGGGAGCTGTTTTTT; cdr3_aa: CASSAPGPTFANTGELFF; clone_size: NA; j_call: TRBJ2-2; v_call: TRBV5-6; d_call: NA
cdr3_nt: TGTGCCAGCAGCCTCGGACAGGGGGTATTCACAGATACGCAGTATTTT; cdr3_aa: CASSLGQGVFTDTQYF; clone_size: NA; j_call: TRBJ2-3; v_call: TRBV7-9; d_call: TRBD1
cdr3_nt: TGTGCCAGCTCACCCCCTATCGGACTTCACTACGAGCAGTACTTC; cdr3_aa: CASSPPIGLHYEQYF; clone_size: NA; j_call: TRBJ2-7; v_call: TRBV18; d_call: NA
cdr3_nt: TGTGCCAGCAGCTTAGGAGTTCGGAGCAGCGATACGCAGTATTTT; cdr3_aa: CASSLGVRSSDTQYF; clone_size: NA; j_call: TRBJ2-3; v_call: TRBV7-9; d_call: NA
cdr3_nt: TGTGCCAGCAGCTTCCCCGGGGGACTAGCGGGAGCGAGCACCGGGGAGCTGTTTTTT; cdr3_aa: CASSFPGGLAGASTGELFF; clone_size: NA; j_call: TRBJ2-2; v_call: TRBV11-2; d_call: TRBD2
cdr3_nt: TGTGCCAGCAGTTTAGTTCAGGGGTGGGGGAATGAGCAGTTCTTC; cdr3_aa: CASSLVQGWGNEQFF; clone_size: NA; j_call: TRBJ2-1; v_call: TRBV27; d_call: NA
cdr3_nt: TGTGCCAGCAGCCTCGCCGGGACAGCCTATGGCTACACCTTC; cdr3_aa: CASSLAGTAYGYTF; clone_size: NA; j_call: TRBJ1-2; v_call: TRBV27; d_call: TRBD1
cdr3_nt: TGTGCCAGCAGCCCAAGGGACAGGGACACTGAAGCTTTCTTT; cdr3_aa: CASSPRDRDTEAFF; clone_size: few; j_call: TRBJ1-1; v_call: TRBV13; d_call: TRBD1
cdr3_nt: TGTGCCAGCAGCTTAGTCGGGAGGGCCAACAATGAGCAGTTCTTC; cdr3_aa: CASSLVGRANNEQFF; clone_size: NA; j_call: TRBJ2-1; v_call: TRBV7-8; d_call: TRBD2
cdr3_nt: TGTGCCAGCTCGGACAGGGGATACACCGGGGAGCTGTTTTTT; cdr3_aa: CASSDRGYTGELFF; clone_size: NA; j_call: TRBJ2-2; v_call: TRBV7-8; d_call: TRBD1
cdr3_nt: TGTGCCAGCAGTGTAGCGACCCCCTCCTACGAGCAGTACTTC; cdr3_aa: CASSVATPSYEQYF; clone_size: NA; j_call: TRBJ2-7; v_call: TRBV2; d_call: NA
cdr3_nt: TGTGCCAGCAGCTCCCCGGGGGGTAATGAGCAGTTCTTC; cdr3_aa: CASSSPGGNEQFF; clone_size: once; j_call: TRBJ2-1; v_call: TRBV7-9; d_call: TRBD2
cdr3_nt: TGTGCCAGCAGTTTTGGCGGGAGTGGGTGGGAGCAGTACTTC; cdr3_aa: CASSFGGSGWEQYF; clone_size: NA; j_call: TRBJ2-7; v_call: TRBV28; d_call: TRBD2
cdr3_nt: TGTGCCAGCAGCTTGGTCCGGGGGGCGTTGGTCGAGCAGTACTTC; cdr3_aa: CASSLVRGALVEQYF; clone_size: NA; j_call: TRBJ2-7; v_call: TRBV5-5; d_call: NA
cdr3_nt: TGTGCCAGCTCACCAAACGGGAGGGCCAGGGATGAGCAGTTCTTC; cdr3_aa: CASSPNGRARDEQFF; clone_size: NA; j_call: TRBJ2-1; v_call: TRBV18; d_call: TRBD2
cdr3_nt: TGTGCCAGCAGTTTCGGGGAGAATGAGCAGTTCTTC; cdr3_aa: CASSFGENEQFF; clone_size: NA; j_call: TRBJ2-1; v_call: TRBV27; d_call: NA
cdr3_nt: TGTGCCAGCCATTACGGGACTAGCTCCTACGAGCAGTACTTC; cdr3_aa: CASHYGTSSYEQYF; clone_size: NA; j_call: TRBJ2-7; v_call: TRBV28; d_call: TRBD2
cdr3_nt: TGTGCCAGCAGTCGGGGGGACACCTACGAGCAGTACTTC; cdr3_aa: CASSRGDTYEQYF; clone_size: once; j_call: TRBJ2-7; v_call: TRBV27; d_call: NA
cdr3_nt: TGTGCCACTAGCCCGGGGGGTAGAAATCAGCCCCAGCATTTT; cdr3_aa: CATSPGGRNQPQHF; clone_size: NA; j_call: TRBJ1-5; v_call: TRBV25-1; d_call: NA
cdr3_nt: TGTGCCAGCAGCCTAAGCGGGCCAAGCTCCTACAATGAGCAGTTCTTC; cdr3_aa: CASSLSGPSSYNEQFF; clone_size: NA; j_call: TRBJ2-1; v_call: TRBV13; d_call: NA
cdr3_nt: TGCAGCGCTCGGGTGGGGGAGGGCCCGAACACCGGGGAGCTGTTTTTT; cdr3_aa: CSARVGEGPNTGELFF; clone_size: NA; j_call: TRBJ2-2; v_call: TRBV29-1; d_call: TRBD2
cdr3_nt: TGTGCCTGGAGGAAAGCCAAAAACATTCAGTACTTC; cdr3_aa: CAWRKAKNIQYF; clone_size: NA; j_call: TRBJ2-4; v_call: TRBV30; d_call: NA